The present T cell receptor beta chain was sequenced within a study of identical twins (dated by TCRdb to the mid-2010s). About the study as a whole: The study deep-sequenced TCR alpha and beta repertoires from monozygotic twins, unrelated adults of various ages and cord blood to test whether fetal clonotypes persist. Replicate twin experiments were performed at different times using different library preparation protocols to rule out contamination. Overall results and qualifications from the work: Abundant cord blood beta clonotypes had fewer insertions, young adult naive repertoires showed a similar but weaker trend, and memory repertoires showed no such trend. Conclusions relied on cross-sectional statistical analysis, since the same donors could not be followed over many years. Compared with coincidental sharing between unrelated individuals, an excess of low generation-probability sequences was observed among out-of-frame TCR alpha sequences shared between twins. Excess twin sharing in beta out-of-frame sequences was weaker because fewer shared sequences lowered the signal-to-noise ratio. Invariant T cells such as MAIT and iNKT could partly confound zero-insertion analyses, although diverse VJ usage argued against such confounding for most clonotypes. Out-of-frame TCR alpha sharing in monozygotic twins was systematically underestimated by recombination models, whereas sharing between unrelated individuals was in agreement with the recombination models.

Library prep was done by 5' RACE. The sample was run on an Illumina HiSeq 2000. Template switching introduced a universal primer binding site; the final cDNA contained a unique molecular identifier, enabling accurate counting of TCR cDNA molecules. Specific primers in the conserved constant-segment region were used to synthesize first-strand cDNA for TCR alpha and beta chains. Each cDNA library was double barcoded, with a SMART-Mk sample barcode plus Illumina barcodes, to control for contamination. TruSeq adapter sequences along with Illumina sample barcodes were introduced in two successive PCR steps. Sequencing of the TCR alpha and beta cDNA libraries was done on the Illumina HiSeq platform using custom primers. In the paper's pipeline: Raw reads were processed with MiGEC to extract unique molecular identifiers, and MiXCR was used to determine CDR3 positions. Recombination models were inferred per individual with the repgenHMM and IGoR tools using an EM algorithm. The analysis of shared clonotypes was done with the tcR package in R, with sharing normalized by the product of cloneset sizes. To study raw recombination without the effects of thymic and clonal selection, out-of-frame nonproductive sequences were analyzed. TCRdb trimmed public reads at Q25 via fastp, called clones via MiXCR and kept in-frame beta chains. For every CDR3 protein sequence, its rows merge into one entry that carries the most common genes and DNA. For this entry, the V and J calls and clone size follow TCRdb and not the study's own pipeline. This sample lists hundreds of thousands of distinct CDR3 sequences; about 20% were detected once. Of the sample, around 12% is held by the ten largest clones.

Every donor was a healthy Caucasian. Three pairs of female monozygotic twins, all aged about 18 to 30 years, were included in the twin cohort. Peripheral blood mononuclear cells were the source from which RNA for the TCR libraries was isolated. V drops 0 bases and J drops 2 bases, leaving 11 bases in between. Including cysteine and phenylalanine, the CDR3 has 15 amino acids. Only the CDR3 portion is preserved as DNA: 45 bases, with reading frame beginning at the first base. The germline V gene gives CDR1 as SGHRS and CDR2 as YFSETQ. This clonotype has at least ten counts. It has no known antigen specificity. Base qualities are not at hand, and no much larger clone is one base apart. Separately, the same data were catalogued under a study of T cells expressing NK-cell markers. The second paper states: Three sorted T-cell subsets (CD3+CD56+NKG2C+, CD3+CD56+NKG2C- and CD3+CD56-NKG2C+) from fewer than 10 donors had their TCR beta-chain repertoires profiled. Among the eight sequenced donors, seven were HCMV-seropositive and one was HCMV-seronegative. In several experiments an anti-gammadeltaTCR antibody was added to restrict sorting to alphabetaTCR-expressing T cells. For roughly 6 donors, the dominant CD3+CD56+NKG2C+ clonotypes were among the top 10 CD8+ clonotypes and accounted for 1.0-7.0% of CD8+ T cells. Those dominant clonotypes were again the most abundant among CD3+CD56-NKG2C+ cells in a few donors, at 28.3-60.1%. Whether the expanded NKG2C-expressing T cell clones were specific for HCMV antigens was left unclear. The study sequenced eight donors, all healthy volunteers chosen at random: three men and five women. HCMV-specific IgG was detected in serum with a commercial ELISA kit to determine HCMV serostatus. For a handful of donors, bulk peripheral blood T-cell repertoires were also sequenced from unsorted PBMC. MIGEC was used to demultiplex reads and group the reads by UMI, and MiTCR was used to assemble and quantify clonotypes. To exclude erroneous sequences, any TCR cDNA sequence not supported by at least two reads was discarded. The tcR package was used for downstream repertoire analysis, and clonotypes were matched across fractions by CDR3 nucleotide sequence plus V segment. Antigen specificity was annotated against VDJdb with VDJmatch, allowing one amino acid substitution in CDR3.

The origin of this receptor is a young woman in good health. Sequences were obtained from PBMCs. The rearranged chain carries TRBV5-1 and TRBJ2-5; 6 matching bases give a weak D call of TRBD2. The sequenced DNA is TGCGCCAGCAGCTTGGATGGGGGGACGCAAGAGACCCAGTACTTC. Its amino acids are CASSLDGGTQETQYF.